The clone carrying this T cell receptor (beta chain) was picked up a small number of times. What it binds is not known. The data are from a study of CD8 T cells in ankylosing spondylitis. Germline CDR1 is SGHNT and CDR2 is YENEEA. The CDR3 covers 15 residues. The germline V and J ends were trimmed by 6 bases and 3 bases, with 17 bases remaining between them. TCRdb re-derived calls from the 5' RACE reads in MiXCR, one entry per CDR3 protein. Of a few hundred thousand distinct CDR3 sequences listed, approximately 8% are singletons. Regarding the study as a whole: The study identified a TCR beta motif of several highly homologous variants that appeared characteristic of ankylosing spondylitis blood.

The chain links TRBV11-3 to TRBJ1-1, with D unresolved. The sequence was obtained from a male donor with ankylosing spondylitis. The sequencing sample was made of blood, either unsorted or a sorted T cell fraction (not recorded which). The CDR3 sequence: CASSHDRAGDTEAFF. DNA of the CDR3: TGTGCCAGCAGTCACGACCGGGCGGGTGACACTGAAGCTTTCTTT.